This TCR beta chain is from a study of T-cell reconstitution after alpha-beta-depleted transplantation in children. Overall study results and limits: Reportedly, alpha-beta T cells present about two months post-transplant originated from several hundred expanded clones of graft origin. For some patients, TCRbeta diversity was high at day 60 because of recipient T cells and thymic progenitors that survived. The authors attributed T-cell counts and diversity one year after transplant mostly to newly produced T cells.

As concerns this clonotype: The antigen is unknown.

Unique molecular identifiers were built into the TCRbeta library. MiXCR, run by TCRdb on the PCR reads, gives a single entry per CDR3 protein. The repertoire holds fewer than 550,000 distinct CDR3 sequences, with 9.5% to 12% as singletons. The V and J ends lost 4 bases and 4 bases, in that order; junction bases with no gene match: 11. CDR3 length equals 16 residues. Germline values: CDR1 SGHRS, CDR2 YFSETQ. V and J are TRBV5-1 and TRBJ2-1; TRBD2 aligns across 7 bases. This material consisted of PBMCs, mostly from graft donor cells, taken 180 days after TCRalphabeta/CD19-depleted stem cell transplant. This sequence was found in a female patient between 2 and 15 years old who had a stem cell transplant for aplastic anemia, so the T cells may come from the graft donor. CDR3 nucleotides: TGCGCCAGCAGCAAACCCGGGGGGAGGGATTACAATGAGCAGTTCTTC. It encodes CASSKPGGRDYNEQFF.